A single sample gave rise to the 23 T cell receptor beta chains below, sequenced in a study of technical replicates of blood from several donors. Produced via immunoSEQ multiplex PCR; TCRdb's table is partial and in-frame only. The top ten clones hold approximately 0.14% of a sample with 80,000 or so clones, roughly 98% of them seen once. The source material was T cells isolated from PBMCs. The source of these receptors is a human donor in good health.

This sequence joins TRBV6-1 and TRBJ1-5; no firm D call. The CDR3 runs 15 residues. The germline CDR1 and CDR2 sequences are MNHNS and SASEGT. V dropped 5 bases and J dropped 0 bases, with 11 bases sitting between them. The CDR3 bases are TGTGCCAGCAGTCCCTTTGGAGATAGCAATCAGCCCCAGCATTTT. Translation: CASSPFGDSNQPQHF.

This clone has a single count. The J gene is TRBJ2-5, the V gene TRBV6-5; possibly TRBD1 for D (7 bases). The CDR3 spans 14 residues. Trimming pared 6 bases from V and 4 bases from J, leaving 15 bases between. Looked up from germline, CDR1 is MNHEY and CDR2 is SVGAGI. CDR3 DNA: TGTGCCAGCAGCCGCGACAGGGAGGCAGAGACCCAGTACTTC. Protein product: CASSRDREAETQYF.

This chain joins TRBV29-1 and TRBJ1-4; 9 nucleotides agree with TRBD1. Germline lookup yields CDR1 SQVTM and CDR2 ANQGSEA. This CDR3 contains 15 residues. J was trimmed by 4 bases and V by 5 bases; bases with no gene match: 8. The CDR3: CSVTTGGGFNEKLFF. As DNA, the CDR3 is TGCAGCGTTACGACAGGGGGGGGCTTTAATGAAAAACTGTTTTTT.

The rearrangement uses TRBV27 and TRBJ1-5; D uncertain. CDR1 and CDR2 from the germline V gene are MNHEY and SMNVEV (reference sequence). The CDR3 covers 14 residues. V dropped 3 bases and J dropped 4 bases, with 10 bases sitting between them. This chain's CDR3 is CASSFRSGNQPQHF. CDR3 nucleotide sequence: TGTGCCAGCAGTTTTCGGTCGGGGAATCAGCCCCAGCATTTT.

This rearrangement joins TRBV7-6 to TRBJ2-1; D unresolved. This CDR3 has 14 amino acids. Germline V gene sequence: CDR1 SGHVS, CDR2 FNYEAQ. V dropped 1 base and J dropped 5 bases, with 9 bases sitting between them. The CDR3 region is CASSLELTNNEQFF. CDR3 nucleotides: TGTGCCAGCAGCTTAGAACTTACCAACAATGAGCAGTTCTTC.

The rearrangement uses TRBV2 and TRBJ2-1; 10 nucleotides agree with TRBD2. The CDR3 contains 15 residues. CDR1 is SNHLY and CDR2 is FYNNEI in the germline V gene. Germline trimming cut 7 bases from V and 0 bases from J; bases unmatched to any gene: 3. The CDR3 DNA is TGTGCCAGCATACTAGCGGGGCCCTCCTACAATGAGCAGTTCTTC. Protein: CASILAGPSYNEQFF.

The CDR3 spells CASSPNHLPGYGYTF. The CDR3 DNA reads TGTGCCAGCAGCCCGAATCACCTTCCGGGCTATGGCTACACCTTC. The gene calls are TRBV6-5 and TRBJ1-2; D is unclear. The V end lost 6 bases, the J end lost 4 bases, and 18 bases lay between the germline ends. Germline V lookup: CDR1 MNHEY, CDR2 SVGAGI. There are 15 residues in the CDR3.

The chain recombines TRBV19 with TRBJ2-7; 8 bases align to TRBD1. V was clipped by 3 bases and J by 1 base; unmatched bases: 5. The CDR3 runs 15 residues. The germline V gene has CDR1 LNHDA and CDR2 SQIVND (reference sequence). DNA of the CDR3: TGTGCCAGTAGTATCAGTCAGGGGGCATCCTACGAGCAGTACTTC. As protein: CASSISQGASYEQYF.

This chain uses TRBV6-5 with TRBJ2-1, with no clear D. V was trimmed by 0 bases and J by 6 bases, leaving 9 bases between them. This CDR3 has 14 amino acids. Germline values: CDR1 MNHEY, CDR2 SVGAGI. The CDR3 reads CASSYSRRGNEQFF. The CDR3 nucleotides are TGTGCCAGCAGTTACTCGAGGAGAGGCAATGAGCAGTTCTTC.

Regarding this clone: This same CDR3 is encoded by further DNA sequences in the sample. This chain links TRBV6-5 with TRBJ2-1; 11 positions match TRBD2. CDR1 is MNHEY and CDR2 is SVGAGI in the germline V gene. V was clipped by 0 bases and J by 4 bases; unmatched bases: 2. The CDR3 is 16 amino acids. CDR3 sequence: CASSYSTSGAYNEQFF. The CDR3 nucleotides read TGTGCCAGCAGTTACTCGACTAGCGGGGCGTACAATGAGCAGTTCTTC.

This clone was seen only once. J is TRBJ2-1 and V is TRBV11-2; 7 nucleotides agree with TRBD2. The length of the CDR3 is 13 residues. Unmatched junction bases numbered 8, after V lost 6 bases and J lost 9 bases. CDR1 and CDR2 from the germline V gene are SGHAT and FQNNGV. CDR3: CASRSGTLVEQFF. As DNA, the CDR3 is TGTGCCAGCAGAAGCGGGACCCTAGTTGAGCAGTTCTTC.

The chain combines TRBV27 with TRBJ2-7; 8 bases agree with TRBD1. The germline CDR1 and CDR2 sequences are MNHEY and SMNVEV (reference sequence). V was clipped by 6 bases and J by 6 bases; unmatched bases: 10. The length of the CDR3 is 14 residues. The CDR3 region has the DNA TGTGCCAGCAGGGGTACTGGACAGGGTCCCGAGCAGTACTTC. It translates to CASRGTGQGPEQYF.

CDR3 bases: TGTGCCAGCGCCACTATAGGGGGTCTGAACACTGAAGCTTTCTTT. Its protein product is CASATIGGLNTEAFF. The chain links TRBV9 to TRBJ1-1, with a weak D call TRBD1 (6 bases). The CDR3 consists of 15 residues. V shed 7 bases and J shed 0 bases, with 16 bases lying between them. Per germline, CDR1 SGDLS and CDR2 YYNGEE.

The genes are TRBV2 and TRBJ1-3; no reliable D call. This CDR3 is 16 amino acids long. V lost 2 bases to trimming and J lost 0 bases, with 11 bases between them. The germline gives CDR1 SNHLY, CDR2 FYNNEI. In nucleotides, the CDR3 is TGTGCCAGCAGTGAACAGGTCACCTTCTCTGGAAACACCATATATTTT. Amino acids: CASSEQVTFSGNTIYF.

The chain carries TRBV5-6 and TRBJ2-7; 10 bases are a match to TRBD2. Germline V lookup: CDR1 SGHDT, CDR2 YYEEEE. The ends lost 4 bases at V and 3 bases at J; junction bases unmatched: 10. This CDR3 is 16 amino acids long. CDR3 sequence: CASSQISRTSGYEQYF. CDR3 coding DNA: TGTGCCAGCAGCCAAATAAGTAGGACTAGCGGCTACGAGCAGTACTTC. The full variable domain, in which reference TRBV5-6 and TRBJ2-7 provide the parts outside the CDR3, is DAGVTQSPTHLIKTRGQQVTLRCSPKSGHDTVSWYQQALGQGPQFIFQYYEEEERQRGNFPDRFSGHQFPNYSSELNVNALLLGDSALYLCASSQISRTSGYEQYFGPGTRLTVT.

CDR3 DNA sequence: TGCGCCAGCAGTGGTTTAGGTAGCGGTGAGCAGTTCTTC. It codes for CASSGLGSGEQFF. The V call is TRBV10-1, the J call TRBJ2-1, with D possibly TRBD2 on 6 matching bases. The V and J ends lost 4 bases and 9 bases respectively, with 13 bases between them. Germline CDR1 is WNHNN and CDR2 is SYGVQD (reference sequence). The CDR3 is 13 amino acids.

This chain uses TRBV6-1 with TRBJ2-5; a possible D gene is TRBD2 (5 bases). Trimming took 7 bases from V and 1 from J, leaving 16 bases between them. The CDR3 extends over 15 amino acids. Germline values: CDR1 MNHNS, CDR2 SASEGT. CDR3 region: CASIRRAGVQETQYF. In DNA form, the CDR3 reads TGTGCCAGCATTCGCCGGGCCGGGGTCCAAGAGACCCAGTACTTC.

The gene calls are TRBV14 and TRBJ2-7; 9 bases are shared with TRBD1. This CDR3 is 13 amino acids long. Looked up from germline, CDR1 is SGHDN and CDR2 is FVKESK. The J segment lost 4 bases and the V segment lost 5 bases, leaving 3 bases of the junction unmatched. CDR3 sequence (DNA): TGTGCCAGCAGCAGACAGGGGGTATACGAGCAGTACTTC. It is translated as CASSRQGVYEQYF. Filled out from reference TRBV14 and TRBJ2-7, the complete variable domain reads EAGVTQFPSHSVIEKGQTVTLRCDPISGHDNLYWYRRVMGKEIKFLLHFVKESKQDESGMPNNRFLAERTGGTYSTLKVQPAELEDSGVYFCASSRQGVYEQYFGPGTRLTVT.

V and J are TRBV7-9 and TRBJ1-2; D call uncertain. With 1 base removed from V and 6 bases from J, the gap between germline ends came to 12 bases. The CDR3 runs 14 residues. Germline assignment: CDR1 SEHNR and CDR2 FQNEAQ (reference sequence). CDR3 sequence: CASSLVESRDGYTF. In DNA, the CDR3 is TGTGCCAGCAGCTTAGTCGAGAGCCGGGATGGCTACACCTTC. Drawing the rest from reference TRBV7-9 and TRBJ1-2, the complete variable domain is DTGVSQNPRHKITKRGQNVTFRCDPISEHNRLYWYRQTLGQGPEFLTYFQNEAQLEKSRLLSDRFSAERPKGSFSTLEIQRTEQGDSAMYLCASSLVESRDGYTFGSGTRLTVV.

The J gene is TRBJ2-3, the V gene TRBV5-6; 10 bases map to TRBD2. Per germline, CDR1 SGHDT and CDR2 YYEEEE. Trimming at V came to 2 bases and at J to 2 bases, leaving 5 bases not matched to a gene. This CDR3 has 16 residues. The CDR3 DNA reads TGTGCCAGCAGCTTAATAGCGGGAGGACACACAGATACGCAGTATTTT. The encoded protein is CASSLIAGGHTDTQYF.

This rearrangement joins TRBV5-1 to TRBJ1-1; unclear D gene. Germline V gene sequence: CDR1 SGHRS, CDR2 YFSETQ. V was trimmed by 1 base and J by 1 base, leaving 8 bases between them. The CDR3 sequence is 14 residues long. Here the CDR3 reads CASSLSQKNTEAFF. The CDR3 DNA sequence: TGCGCCAGCAGCTTGTCACAGAAGAACACTGAAGCTTTCTTT.

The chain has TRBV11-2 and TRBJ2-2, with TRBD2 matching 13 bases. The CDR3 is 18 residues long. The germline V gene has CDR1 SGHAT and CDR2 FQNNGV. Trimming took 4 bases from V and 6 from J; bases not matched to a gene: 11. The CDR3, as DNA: TGTGCCAGCAGCTCTAGACTAGCGGGGGGTCCCGGCCCCGGGGAGCTGTTTTTT. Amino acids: CASSSRLAGGPGPGELFF.

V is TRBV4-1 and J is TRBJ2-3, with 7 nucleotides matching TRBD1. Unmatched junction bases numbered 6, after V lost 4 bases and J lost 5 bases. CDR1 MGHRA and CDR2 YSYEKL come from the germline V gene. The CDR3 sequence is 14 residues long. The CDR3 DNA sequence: TGCGCCAGCAGCCCACGGGACAGCCGAGATACGCAGTATTTT. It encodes CASSPRDSRDTQYF.